The 26 T cell receptor beta chains presented below share a single source sample, sequenced in a study of T cell clonotyping in hematopoietic cell transplantation. Some clones are missing from TCRdb's copy, which holds only in-frame ones; the method was immunoSEQ multiplex PCR. In the table there are approximately 10,000 clones, 85% to 95% of which are singletons. The sequenced sample consisted of peripheral blood mononuclear cells. The receptors come from a woman in her forties or fifties in good health. Some clones in this sample may be carry-over from other donors' samples.

The rearrangement links TRBV5-6 to TRBJ1-2, with 7 bases identical to TRBD1. J gave up 6 bases and V 0 bases, and 11 bases lay outside the gene matches. Germline values: CDR1 SGHDT, CDR2 YYEEEE. The CDR3 loop spans 16 amino acids. The CDR3 DNA reads TGTGCCAGCAGCTTGGGGGTACTTACAGGGGCCGATGGCTACACCTTC. It specifies CASSLGVLTGADGYTF.

The chain combines TRBV10-3 with TRBJ1-2; 7 bases are shared with TRBD1. Germline values: CDR1 ENHRY, CDR2 SYGVKD. The junction had 16 bases not matched to a gene; V was cut back by 2 bases and J by 7 bases. CDR3 size: 17 residues. CDR3 loop: CAISEPTYRTGGSGYTF. CDR3 nucleotides: TGTGCCATCAGTGAGCCGACCTACCGGACAGGTGGCTCTGGCTACACCTTC.

The V and J genes are TRBV11-1 and TRBJ2-5; D tentatively fits TRBD1 or TRBD2 (5 bases each). V was pared by 2 bases and J by 1 base, with 14 bases between. The CDR3 covers 16 residues. Germline loops: CDR1 SGHAT, CDR2 FQDESV (reference sequence). CDR3 residues: CASSLRAGATQETQYF. CDR3 nucleotide sequence: TGTGCCAGCAGCTTACGGGCCGGGGCGACCCAAGAGACCCAGTACTTC.

V is TRBV6-6 and J is TRBJ1-5; 7 nucleotides align to TRBD1. Germline V CDR1 and CDR2: MNHNY, SVGAGI (reference sequence). The junction had 9 bases not matched to a gene; V was cut back by 8 bases and J by 2 bases. This CDR3 has 15 amino acids. The chain's CDR3 is CASARQGLRNQPQHF. The CDR3 DNA reads TGTGCCAGCGCCCGACAGGGTCTGCGCAATCAGCCCCAGCATTTT.

This clone showed up just a few times. V usage is TRBV4-1 and J usage is TRBJ1-2; D is possibly TRBD1 (5 bases). CDR1 is MGHRA and CDR2 is YSYEKL in the germline V gene. Trimming shortened V by 1 base and J by 4 bases, and 13 bases separated the two germline ends. The CDR3 length is 15 residues. The CDR3 reads CASSQGLGRGYGYTF. The CDR3, as DNA: TGCGCCAGCAGCCAAGGGCTGGGGCGAGGCTATGGCTACACCTTC.

This clone has a single count. V is TRBV9 and J is TRBJ2-5; 9 nucleotides align to TRBD1. After removal of 5 bases from V and 5 bases from J, the junction contained 10 bases not matched to a gene. The CDR3 totals 15 residues. Germline loops: CDR1 SGDLS, CDR2 YYNGEE. CDR3: CASSLQGAYPETQYF. CDR3 in DNA: TGTGCCAGCAGTTTACAGGGGGCTTATCCTGAGACCCAGTACTTC.

The chain combines TRBV6-1 with TRBJ1-2; D gene unclear. The CDR3 has 14 residues. V was clipped by 1 base and J by 8 bases, with 14 bases between them. CDR1 MNHNS and CDR2 SASEGT come from the germline V gene. CDR3 DNA: TGTGCCAGCAGTGAAGAACCAGGTTTGTGGGGCTACACCTTC. Amino acid sequence: CASSEEPGLWGYTF.

The chain combines TRBV15 with TRBJ1-4; TRBD1 aligns across 7 bases. V trimming: 5 bases; J trimming: 4 bases; junction bases outside the gene matches: 4. The CDR3 contains 14 residues. CDR1 LNHNV and CDR2 YYDKDF come from the germline V gene (reference sequence). The CDR3 DNA is TGTGCCACCAGCGGGCAGGGGGGTAATGAAAAACTGTTTTTT. It specifies CATSGQGGNEKLFF. Complete variable domain (other parts from reference TRBV15 and TRBJ1-4): DAMVIQNPRYQVTQFGKPVTLSCSQTLNHNVMYWYQQKSSQAPKLLFHYYDKDFNNEADTPDNFQSRRPNTSFCFLDIRSPGLGDTAMYLCATSGQGGNEKLFFGSGTQLSVL.

This clone has just a few counts. This sequence joins TRBV13 and TRBJ1-3; D is possibly TRBD1 (5 bases). The V and J ends lost 6 bases and 3 bases respectively, with 15 bases between them. In germline, CDR1 is PRHDT, CDR2 FYEKMQ (reference sequence). This CDR3 region has 15 residues. The CDR3 DNA reads as TGTGCCAGCAGTGATTGGGGGAGAGGTGGAAACACCATATATTTT. Translated, it gives CASSDWGRGGNTIYF.

This chain uses TRBV30 with TRBJ1-1; perhaps TRBD1 as D (5 bases). The V gene's germline CDR1 is GTSNPN and CDR2 SVGIG (reference sequence). The CDR3 is 15 amino acids. V dropped 0 bases and J dropped 4 bases, with 15 bases sitting between them. For the CDR3, the DNA is TGTGCCTGGAGTGTACTCGGGGGGGTGGCCACTGAAGCTTTCTTT. It translates to CAWSVLGGVATEAFF.

J is TRBJ2-5 and V is TRBV7-2; 10 positions match TRBD2. CDR3 length: 16 amino acids. Germline values: CDR1 SGHTA, CDR2 FQGNSA. Losses at the gene ends were 1 base for V and 4 bases for J; bases not matched to a gene: 6. Written as DNA, the CDR3 is TGTGCCAGCAGCTTAGACTCACTAGCGGGGCTAGAGACCCAGTACTTC. Protein: CASSLDSLAGLETQYF.

The V and J genes are TRBV5-1 and TRBJ2-3; 8 bases match TRBD2. In germline, CDR1 is SGHRS, CDR2 YFSETQ. The CDR3 is 14 residues long. With 4 bases clipped from V and 6 bases from J, the junction kept 7 bases outside the gene matches. The CDR3: CASSRGGQRDTQYF. CDR3 in DNA: TGCGCCAGCAGCCGGGGGGGGCAGAGGGATACGCAGTATTTT.

The V call is TRBV4-1, the J call TRBJ2-2, with D unresolved. Trimming stripped 4 bases from V and 5 bases from J, with 8 bases between. The germline CDR1 and CDR2 sequences are MGHRA and YSYEKL. The length of the CDR3 is 13 residues. The CDR3 bases are TGCGCCAGCAGCCTGGAGCATACCGGGGAGCTGTTTTTT. Amino acid sequence: CASSLEHTGELFF.

In this sample, this clone turned up a few times. The chain has TRBV7-2 and TRBJ1-3; D gene uncertain. Germline V lookup: CDR1 SGHTA, CDR2 FQGNSA. Deletions cut 3 bases from V and 3 bases from J, with 15 bases between. The CDR3 contains 16 residues. Here the CDR3 DNA reads TGTGCCAGCAGCTTGTTCCCAGGTTATAGTGGAAACACCATATATTTT. The encoded protein is CASSLFPGYSGNTIYF.

The chain employs TRBV29-1 and TRBJ1-2; D gene ambiguous. The germline CDR1 and CDR2 sequences are SQVTM and ANQGSEA. Trimming removed 0 bases at V and 3 bases at J, with 11 bases between. This CDR3 contains 14 residues. This CDR3 reads CSVEEGESHYGYTF. CDR3 coding DNA: TGCAGCGTTGAAGAGGGTGAATCTCACTATGGCTACACCTTC.

J is TRBJ1-2 and V is TRBV9, with D perhaps TRBD1 (6 bases). V was shortened by 4 bases and J by 5 bases, with 18 bases between the two germline ends. This CDR3 has 15 residues. In germline, CDR1 is SGDLS, CDR2 YYNGEE. The CDR3 DNA reads as TGTGCCAGCAGCCCAGGCGGGGGGCGCCTTTATGGCTACACCTTC. Its protein product is CASSPGGGRLYGYTF. Complete variable domain (other parts from reference TRBV9 and TRBJ1-2): DSGVTQTPKHLITATGQRVTLRCSPRSGDLSVYWYQQSLDQGLQFLIQYYNGEERAKGNILERFSAQQFPDLHSELNLSSLELGDSALYFCASSPGGGRLYGYTFGSGTRLTVV.

The chain joins TRBV6-5 to TRBJ1-2; D is possibly TRBD1 (5 bases). The CDR3 totals 12 residues. Trimming took off 5 bases at V and 13 bases at J, with 17 bases between the two ends. Per the germline V gene, CDR1 is MNHEY and CDR2 is SVGAGI. The CDR3 reads CASSNRDHLFTF. In nucleotides, the CDR3 is TGTGCCAGCAGTAACCGGGACCACTTGTTCACCTTC.

This chain connects TRBV6-1 to TRBJ1-2, with 9 bases identical to TRBD1. Germline CDR1 is MNHNS and CDR2 is SASEGT. The CDR3 covers 15 residues. V was pared by 3 bases and J by 8 bases, with 10 bases of the junction left unmatched. CDR3 region: CASSDLWTGDGGYTF. The CDR3 region has the DNA TGTGCCAGCAGTGACCTCTGGACAGGGGATGGCGGCTACACCTTC.

The rearrangement joins TRBV9 to TRBJ2-7; 9 bases line up with TRBD1. Germline V CDR1 and CDR2: SGDLS, YYNGEE. The V gene end was trimmed by 2 bases and the J gene end by 7 bases; junction bases not matched to a gene: 13. This CDR3 comprises 16 residues. CDR3 nucleotides: TGTGCCAGCAGCGTGGGACAGGGCTTAATAACGGGGGAGCAGTACTTC. Protein product: CASSVGQGLITGEQYF.

The chain carries TRBV11-2 and TRBJ2-5; tentatively, D is TRBD1 (5 bases). The length of the CDR3 is 15 residues. Trimming stripped 0 bases from V and 4 bases from J, with 12 bases between. CDR1 and CDR2 (germline): SGHAT, FQNNGV. The CDR3 region is CASSLDPGAIETQYF. The CDR3 nucleotides are TGTGCCAGCAGCTTAGATCCTGGGGCAATAGAGACCCAGTACTTC. Drawing the rest from reference TRBV11-2 and TRBJ2-5, the complete variable domain is EAGVAQSPRYKIIEKRQSVAFWCNPISGHATLYWYQQILGQGPKLLIQFQNNGVVDDSQLPKDRFSAERLKGVDSTLKIQPAKLEDSAVYLCASSLDPGAIETQYFGPGTRLLVL.

The rearrangement links TRBV27 to TRBJ2-3; either TRBD1 or TRBD2 may supply D (5 bases each). From germline, CDR1 is MNHEY and CDR2 SMNVEV (reference sequence). The CDR3 has 16 residues. Trimming stripped 2 bases from V and 5 bases from J, with 17 bases between. CDR3: CASSLIVGGLRDTQYF. CDR3 nucleotides: TGTGCCAGCAGTTTAATCGTTGGGGGATTGAGAGATACGCAGTATTTT.

This clone was counted once. V gene TRBV7-2 combines with J gene TRBJ1-3, with D uncertain. The CDR3 has 17 amino acids. Deletions cut 1 base from V and 0 bases from J, with 13 bases between. The germline V gene encodes CDR1 SGHTA and CDR2 FQGNSA. This chain's CDR3 is CASSLGGRVRSGNTIYF. The CDR3 bases are TGTGCCAGCAGCTTAGGTGGTCGGGTCCGCTCTGGAAACACCATATATTTT.

CDR3 nucleotide sequence: TGTGCCAGCAGCTTCAGGGGAATAGGCAACACCATATATTTT. Translation: CASSFRGIGNTIYF. J is TRBJ1-3 and V is TRBV7-8, with TRBD1 as a possible D gene (6 bases). The germline V and J ends were trimmed by 3 bases and 7 bases, with 13 bases remaining between them. This CDR3 region has 14 residues. In germline, CDR1 is SGHVS, CDR2 FQNEAQ.

The chain uses TRBV29-1 and TRBJ1-2; TRBD1 matches at 12 bases. CDR3 length: 13 amino acids. J was trimmed by 11 bases and V by 5 bases; bases with no gene match: 9. Germline CDR1 SQVTM, CDR2 ANQGSEA. The DNA for the CDR3 is TGCAGCGTTTCACCGGGACAGGGGGCCGGTTACACCTTC. This translates into CSVSPGQGAGYTF.

The chain recombines TRBV30 with TRBJ2-1; 12 bases fit TRBD2. Germline V lookup: CDR1 GTSNPN, CDR2 SVGIG (reference sequence). The CDR3 is 15 residues long. Trimming removed 3 bases from V and 6 bases from J; junction bases left unmatched: 6. In DNA form, the CDR3 reads TGTGCCTGGAGCCTGCTAGCGGGGGGGCCCAATGAGCAGTTCTTC. Protein: CAWSLLAGGPNEQFF.

This rearrangement joins TRBV5-1 to TRBJ2-1, with a tentative D call TRBD1 (5 bases). The CDR3 extends over 15 amino acids. Germline CDR1 SGHRS, CDR2 YFSETQ. V was clipped by 4 bases and J by 7 bases, with 18 bases between them. Here the CDR3 DNA reads TGCGCCAGCAGCCAAGACAGTCCGACACAAAATGAGCAGTTCTTC. Translated, it gives CASSQDSPTQNEQFF.